Listed here are 23 T cell receptor beta chains from one sample, sequenced in a study of blood T cell repertoires in COVID-19. Generated by immunoSEQ multiplex PCR, the TCRdb table keeps only in-frame clones and is missing some. This table holds approximately 260,000 clones, 75% to 90% found once. Sample: peripheral blood. Every receptor here comes from a woman aged 70 to 79 with acute or convalescent COVID-19.

This rearrangement joins TRBV6-6 to TRBJ1-4, with 10 bases aligning to TRBD1. The V segment lost 2 bases and the J segment 8 bases; nucleotides outside the gene matches: 8. Germline CDR1 reads MNHNY; CDR2 reads SVGAGI (reference sequence). The length of the CDR3 is 16 residues. CDR3 region: CASSYPPGTGAEKLFF. The CDR3 nucleotides read TGTGCCAGCAGTTACCCCCCTGGGACAGGGGCGGAAAAACTGTTTTTT.

CDR3 sequence (DNA): TGCGCCAGCAGCTTGGGCGGGGGCAGTACCTACGAGCAGTACTTC. Translated: CASSLGGGSTYEQYF. The V gene is TRBV5-1, the J gene TRBJ2-7; TRBD2 might be the D (7 bases). Germline V CDR1 and CDR2: SGHRS, YFSETQ. The CDR3 runs 15 residues. Trimming removed 0 bases at V and 2 bases at J, with 12 bases between.

The chain carries TRBV5-3 and TRBJ1-6; 7 nucleotides line up with TRBD1. TRBV5-3 belongs to the ORF category, with a function that is uncertain. With 4 bases clipped from V and 0 bases from J, the junction kept 4 bases outside the gene matches. This CDR3 spans 16 amino acids. The CDR3 here is CARSPDRSSYNSPLHF. The CDR3 DNA reads as TGTGCCAGAAGCCCGGACAGGAGCTCCTATAATTCACCCCTCCACTTT.

This clone was recorded a few times. The CDR3 DNA sequence: TGTGCCAGCTCCCGGAGACTAGTCTGGGAGCAGTTCTTC. Translation gives CASSRRLVWEQFF. The chain has TRBV2 and TRBJ2-1; D perhaps matches TRBD2 (6 bases). The germline V gene has CDR1 SNHLY and CDR2 FYNNEI. Trimming pared 8 bases from V and 10 bases from J, leaving 18 bases between. This CDR3 comprises 13 residues.

This clone appeared a single time. CDR3 residues: CASSRGQILSGNQPQHF. CDR3 DNA: TGTGCCAGTAGTCGAGGACAGATACTGTCCGGCAATCAGCCCCAGCATTTT. V usage is TRBV19 and J usage is TRBJ1-5; tentative D call: TRBD1 (6 bases). Germline V gene sequence: CDR1 LNHDA, CDR2 SQIVND (reference sequence). Trimming took 5 bases from V and 2 from J, leaving 19 bases between them. The CDR3 is 17 amino acids.

The chain uses TRBV20-1 and TRBJ1-2; no firm D call. V dropped 3 bases and J dropped 1 base, with 3 bases sitting between them. The CDR3 is 11 residues long. Germline values: CDR1 DFQATT, CDR2 SNEGSKA (reference sequence). The CDR3 DNA is TGCAGTGCTAGCAGTAACTATGGCTACACCTTC. Its translation: CSASSNYGYTF.

The genes are TRBV5-1 and TRBJ2-2, with D unresolved. Germline V gives CDR1 SGHRS, CDR2 YFSETQ. The CDR3 contains 14 residues. Trimming cost V 2 bases and J 1 base, with 6 bases left between them. The CDR3 DNA is TGCGCCAGCAGCTTTAGACAGAACACCGGGGAGCTGTTTTTT. Its protein is CASSFRQNTGELFF.

The chain links TRBV11-2 to TRBJ1-1; maybe TRBD1 (6 bases). Germline-derived CDR1 and CDR2 are SGHAT and FQNNGV. The CDR3 is made up of 15 amino acids. Trimming removed 6 bases at V and 5 bases at J, with 19 bases between. CDR3 coding DNA: TGTGCCAGCAGTCTGGGTGCAGGGGTTGGTACTGAAGCTTTCTTT. Amino acids: CASSLGAGVGTEAFF.

The chain combines TRBV15 with TRBJ2-1; D might be TRBD2 (5 bases). Trimming stripped 6 bases from V and 5 bases from J, with 14 bases between. The germline V gene has CDR1 LNHNV and CDR2 YYDKDF (reference sequence). The CDR3 totals 14 residues. CDR3 region: CATSPGSLNNEQFF. The CDR3 region has the DNA TGTGCCACCAGTCCGGGGTCACTTAACAATGAGCAGTTCTTC.

This chain connects TRBV4-1 to TRBJ2-5; TRBD2 might be the D (6 bases). This CDR3 comprises 15 residues. Per germline, CDR1 MGHRA and CDR2 YSYEKL. Trimming pared 2 bases from V and 4 bases from J, leaving 14 bases between. CDR3 DNA sequence: TGCGCCAGCAGCCAACGTCCGGACGGGGGAGAGACCCAGTACTTC. It yields the protein CASSQRPDGGETQYF.

This chain joins TRBV5-4 and TRBJ2-3; D uncertain. Trimming left V 4 bases short and J 0 bases short, with 12 bases between. The CDR3 contains 15 residues. Germline V gene data show CDR1 as SGHNT and CDR2 as YYREEE (reference sequence). The DNA of the CDR3 is TGTGCCAGCAGCCCCGCGTCGACTAGCACAGATACGCAGTATTTT. Translating it yields CASSPASTSTDTQYF.

V and J are TRBV30 and TRBJ1-2, with 7 nucleotides matching TRBD1. The V gene's germline CDR1 is GTSNPN and CDR2 SVGIG (reference sequence). The V gene end was trimmed by 2 bases and the J gene end by 8 bases; junction bases not matched to a gene: 8. This CDR3 comprises 13 residues. The CDR3 reads CAWSNRGGYGYTF. The CDR3 bases are TGTGCCTGGAGTAACAGGGGAGGTTACGGCTACACCTTC.

The table lists this clone with a count of one. This chain uses TRBV6-5 with TRBJ1-1, with 8 bases identical to TRBD1. Germline V gene sequence: CDR1 MNHEY, CDR2 SVGAGI. The V gene end was trimmed by 2 bases and the J gene end by 4 bases; junction bases not matched to a gene: 6. The CDR3 is 15 amino acids. The CDR3 sequence: CASSYHGQGTTEAFF. The CDR3 DNA reads as TGTGCCAGCAGTTACCACGGACAGGGCACCACTGAAGCTTTCTTT.

V is TRBV5-4 and J is TRBJ1-6; 9 positions match TRBD1. Germline V gene sequence: CDR1 SGHNT, CDR2 YYREEE (reference sequence). Trimming at V came to 3 bases and at J to 0 bases, leaving 4 bases not matched to a gene. CDR3 length equals 17 residues. The CDR3 coding sequence is TGTGCCAGCAGCTACGGACAGGGGAGCTCCTATAATTCACCCCTCCACTTT. This gives the protein CASSYGQGSSYNSPLHF.

This clone has only a few counts. Other DNA sequences from this sample encode an identical CDR3 as well. This chain links TRBV11-3 with TRBJ2-1; D is uncertain. Germline CDR1 is SGHNT and CDR2 is YENEEA. The V end was cut by 0 bases, the J end by 4 bases, with 4 bases between. The CDR3 extends over 13 amino acids. The CDR3 reads CASSLDSYNEQFF. CDR3 nucleotides: TGTGCCAGCAGCTTAGATAGTTACAATGAGCAGTTCTTC.

The V call is TRBV5-4, the J call TRBJ2-2, with D possibly matching TRBD2 (7 bases). Germline-derived CDR1 and CDR2 are SGHNT and YYREEE (reference sequence). The CDR3 spans 15 residues. The germline V and J ends were trimmed by 4 bases and 4 bases, with 14 bases remaining between them. CDR3 sequence reads: CASSVTGGGTGELFF. In nucleotides, the CDR3 is TGTGCCAGCAGCGTTACGGGGGGCGGCACCGGGGAGCTGTTTTTT.

Remarks on this clone: The same CDR3 arises from other DNA sequences in this sample as well. The V gene is TRBV30, the J gene TRBJ1-1; D might be TRBD1 (6 bases). V dropped 3 bases and J dropped 3 bases, with 11 bases sitting between them. CDR3 length: 13 amino acids. Germline V gives CDR1 GTSNPN, CDR2 SVGIG (reference sequence). The chain's CDR3 is CAWSVRGDTEAFF. In nucleotides, the CDR3 is TGTGCCTGGAGCGTCAGGGGAGACACTGAAGCTTTCTTT.

This sequence joins TRBV19 and TRBJ2-6; D may be TRBD1 (6 bases). CDR3 length equals 17 residues. Germline-derived CDR1 and CDR2 are LNHDA and SQIVND (reference sequence). Between the trimmed V and J ends, which lost 4 bases and 0 bases, there was a span of 13 bases. In nucleotides, the CDR3 is TGTGCCAGTAGTAAGGAAGGGGACAACTCTGGGGCCAACGTCCTGACTTTC. Translating it yields CASSKEGDNSGANVLTF.

The V gene is TRBV29-1, the J gene TRBJ2-6; D perhaps matches TRBD2 (6 bases). Germline V gene lookup returns CDR1 SQVTM and CDR2 ANQGSEA. Trimming cost V 5 bases and J 0 bases, with 14 bases left between them. This CDR3 is 16 amino acids long. Written as DNA, the CDR3 is TGCAGCGTTTTGGGGGAGGCACGCTCTGGGGCCAACGTCCTGACTTTC. Translating gives CSVLGEARSGANVLTF.

CDR3 residues: CASSFAGGPTGELFF. CDR3 DNA: TGCGCCAGCAGCTTCGCGGGGGGGCCGACCGGGGAGCTGTTTTTT. The chain employs TRBV5-1 and TRBJ2-2, with TRBD2 identical over 9 bases. Germline lookup yields CDR1 SGHRS and CDR2 YFSETQ. The CDR3 length is 15 residues. J lost 5 bases, V lost 2 bases, and 4 bases had no gene match.

There are a few counts of this clone. The J gene is TRBJ1-2, the V gene TRBV18; 8 bases map to TRBD1. Trimming at V came to 2 bases and at J to 6 bases, leaving 5 bases not matched to a gene. The germline V gene encodes CDR1 KGHSH and CDR2 LQKENI. The CDR3 length is 14 residues. The CDR3 DNA follows: TGTGCCAGCTCACCATATACAGGGGGGCATGGCTACACCTTC. It codes for CASSPYTGGHGYTF.

V gene TRBV18 combines with J gene TRBJ1-2; D gene uncertain. CDR3 length equals 15 residues. Germline CDR1 is KGHSH and CDR2 is LQKENI. V lost 4 bases, J lost 4 bases, and 16 bases lay in between. CDR3 nucleotides: TGTGCCAGCTCACAACAGCGGCAGGATGCCTATGGCTACACCTTC. Its protein product is CASSQQRQDAYGYTF.

The rearrangement uses TRBV6-5 and TRBJ1-5; D ambiguous. Germline CDR1 reads MNHEY; CDR2 reads SVGAGI. Deletions cut 0 bases from V and 6 bases from J, with 6 bases between. CDR3 length equals 13 residues. CDR3: CASSYSESQPQHF. The CDR3 DNA reads TGTGCCAGCAGTTACTCGGAGAGTCAGCCCCAGCATTTT.